This T cell receptor beta chain appears in the sequencing data of a study of cytomegalovirus exposure and HLA in healthy donors. Overall study: HLA-typed donors were the source of about 81 million unique TCRs held in an early data release.

V lost 6 bases to trimming and J lost 10 bases, with 13 bases between them. This CDR3 is 12 amino acids long. The germline gives CDR1 MNHEY, CDR2 SVGAGI. Comment on this clone: Antigen unknown.

Primers included in the PCR were 60 Vbeta and 13 Jbeta primers. As handled by the study authors: There were around 80 million unique TCR beta chains by a later count, and approximately 12 million of them were shared. Profiling relied on immunoSEQ multiplex PCR, and the TCRdb table lists in-frame clones only, not all of them. Clone size and V and J calls were adopted from that table, with D and trimming inferred from the DNA. The sample yields about 260,000 clones, approximately 84% seen once. Study-wide findings and caveats: What a later analysis reportedly showed was that an Asian-associated ancestry cluster had fewer N-insertions than the roughly 720-donor mean. Donors were assumed by presence/absence analyses to have roughly uniform sequencing depth.

What was sequenced was PBMCs. This sequence was found in a woman in her thirties or forties in good health and CMV-seropositive. The chain couples TRBV6-5 to TRBJ1-5, with D possibly matching TRBD1 (5 bases). The CDR3 DNA sequence: TGTGCCAGCAGACCCCGGGGGGGACCCCAGCATTTT. Residues: CASRPRGGPQHF.